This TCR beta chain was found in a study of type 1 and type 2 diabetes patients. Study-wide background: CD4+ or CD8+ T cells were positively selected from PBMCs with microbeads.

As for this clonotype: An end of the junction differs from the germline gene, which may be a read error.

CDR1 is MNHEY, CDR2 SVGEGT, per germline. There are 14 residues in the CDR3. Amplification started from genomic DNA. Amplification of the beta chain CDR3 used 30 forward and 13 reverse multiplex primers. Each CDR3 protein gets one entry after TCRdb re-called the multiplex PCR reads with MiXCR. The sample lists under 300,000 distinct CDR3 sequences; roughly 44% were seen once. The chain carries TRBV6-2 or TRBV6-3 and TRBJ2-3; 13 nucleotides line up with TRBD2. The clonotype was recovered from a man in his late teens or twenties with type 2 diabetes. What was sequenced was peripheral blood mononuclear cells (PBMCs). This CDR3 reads CASSRDPGLAGARF. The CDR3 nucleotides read TGTGCCAGCAGTCGCGACCCAGGACTAGCGGGGGCCCGTTTT.